These 6 T cell receptor beta chains came from one sample sequenced in a study of response to subunit inactivated influenza vaccine. In TCRdb, the RT-PCR reads were re-called with MiXCR into one record per CDR3 protein. The sample contains around 530,000 distinct CDR3 sequences, 12% of which appear only once. This specimen consisted of PBMCs from blood, obtained on the day of vaccination. These receptors originate from a man between 50 and 59 years old who received an inactivated influenza vaccine.

The chain employs TRBV27 and TRBJ2-6; D remains unclear. The CDR3 extends over 18 amino acids. Looked up from germline, CDR1 is MNHEY and CDR2 is SMNVEV (reference sequence). The ends were cut back, 0 bases at V and 4 bases at J, with 16 bases in the middle. The CDR3 region is CASSLSGPLGKGANVLTF. The CDR3 nucleotides read TGTGCCAGCAGTTTATCCGGGCCTCTGGGGAAGGGGGCCAACGTCCTGACTTTC.

The sample holds a few counts of this clonotype. V gene TRBV12-3 or TRBV12-4 combines with J gene TRBJ2-7; TRBD1 matches at 11 bases. Germline trimming cut 4 bases from V and 4 bases from J; bases unmatched to any gene: 15. There are 18 residues in the CDR3. CDR3 amino acids: CASSSQNPTGTGGYEQYF. The CDR3 DNA follows: TGTGCCAGCAGTTCCCAAAATCCAACCGGGACAGGGGGTTACGAGCAGTACTTC.

V and J are TRBV15 and TRBJ2-7; possible D gene TRBD1, 5 bases. Germline assignment: CDR1 LNHNV and CDR2 YYDKDF (reference sequence). V was shortened by 3 bases and J by 3 bases, with 15 bases between the two germline ends. This CDR3 region has 15 residues. Here the CDR3 DNA reads TGTGCCACCAGCAGGACAGCGTCGGGTCTCTACGAGCAGTACTTC. This sequence encodes CATSRTASGLYEQYF.

J is TRBJ2-7 and V is TRBV18, with a weak D call TRBD1 (5 bases). The CDR3 has 12 amino acids. V was shortened by 2 bases and J by 6 bases, with 8 bases between the two germline ends. The germline gives CDR1 KGHSH, CDR2 LQKENI. The CDR3 is CASSPKGSEQYF. As DNA, the CDR3 is TGTGCCAGCTCACCAAAGGGGTCCGAGCAGTACTTC. Looking up the rest from reference TRBV18 and TRBJ2-7 gives the full variable domain: NAGVMQNPRHLVRRRGQEARLRCSPMKGHSHVYWYRQLPEEGLKFMVYLQKENIIDESGMPKERFSAEFPKEGPSILRIQQVVRGDSAAYFCASSPKGSEQYFGPGTRLTVT.

This sequence joins TRBV7-9 and TRBJ2-2, with 7 positions matching TRBD1. From germline, CDR1 is SEHNR and CDR2 FQNEAQ (reference sequence). Unmatched junction bases numbered 5, after V lost 4 bases and J lost 6 bases. The CDR3 loop spans 14 amino acids. In DNA, the CDR3 is TGTGCCAGCAGCTCGTCAGGGGGTGCCGGGGAGCTGTTTTTT. This encodes CASSSSGGAGELFF.

This clonotype was counted many times. The chain's CDR3 is CASSPEKINYGYTF. The CDR3 bases are TGCGCCAGCAGCCCCGAGAAGATAAACTATGGCTACACCTTC. The chain employs TRBV5-1 and TRBJ1-2, with no clear D. V shed 4 bases and J shed 2 bases, with 12 bases lying between them. CDR1 SGHRS and CDR2 YFSETQ come from the germline V gene. CDR3 length: 14 residues.